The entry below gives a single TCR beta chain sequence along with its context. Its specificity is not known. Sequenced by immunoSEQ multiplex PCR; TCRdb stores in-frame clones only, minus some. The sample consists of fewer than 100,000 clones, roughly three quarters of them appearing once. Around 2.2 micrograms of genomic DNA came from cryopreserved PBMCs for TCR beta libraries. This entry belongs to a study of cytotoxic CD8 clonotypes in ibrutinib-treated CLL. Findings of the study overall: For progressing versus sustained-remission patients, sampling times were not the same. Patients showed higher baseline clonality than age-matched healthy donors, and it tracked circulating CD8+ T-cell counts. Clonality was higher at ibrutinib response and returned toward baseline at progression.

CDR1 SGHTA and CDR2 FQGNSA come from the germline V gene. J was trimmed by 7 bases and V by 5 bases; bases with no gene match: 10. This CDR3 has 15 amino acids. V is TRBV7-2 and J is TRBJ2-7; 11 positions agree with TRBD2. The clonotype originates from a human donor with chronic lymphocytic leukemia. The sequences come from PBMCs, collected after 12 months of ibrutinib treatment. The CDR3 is CASSPGVAGGWEQYF. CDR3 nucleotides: TGTGCCAGCAGCCCAGGGGTAGCGGGAGGGTGGGAGCAGTACTTC.